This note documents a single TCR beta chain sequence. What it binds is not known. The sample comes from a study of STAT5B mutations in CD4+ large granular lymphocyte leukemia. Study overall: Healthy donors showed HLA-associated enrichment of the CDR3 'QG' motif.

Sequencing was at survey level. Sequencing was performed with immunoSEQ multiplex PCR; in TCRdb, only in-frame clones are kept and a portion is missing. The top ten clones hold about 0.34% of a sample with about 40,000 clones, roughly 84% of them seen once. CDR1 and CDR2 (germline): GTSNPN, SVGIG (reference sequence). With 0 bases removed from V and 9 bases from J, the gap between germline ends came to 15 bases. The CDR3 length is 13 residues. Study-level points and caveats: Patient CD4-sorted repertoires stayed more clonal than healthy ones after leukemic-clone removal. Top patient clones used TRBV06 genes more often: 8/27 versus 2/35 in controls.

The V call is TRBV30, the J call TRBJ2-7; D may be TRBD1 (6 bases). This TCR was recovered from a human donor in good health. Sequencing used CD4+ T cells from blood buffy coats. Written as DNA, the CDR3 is TGTGCCTGGAGTGTATCGACAGGAGAAAGGCAGTACTTC. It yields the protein CAWSVSTGERQYF.